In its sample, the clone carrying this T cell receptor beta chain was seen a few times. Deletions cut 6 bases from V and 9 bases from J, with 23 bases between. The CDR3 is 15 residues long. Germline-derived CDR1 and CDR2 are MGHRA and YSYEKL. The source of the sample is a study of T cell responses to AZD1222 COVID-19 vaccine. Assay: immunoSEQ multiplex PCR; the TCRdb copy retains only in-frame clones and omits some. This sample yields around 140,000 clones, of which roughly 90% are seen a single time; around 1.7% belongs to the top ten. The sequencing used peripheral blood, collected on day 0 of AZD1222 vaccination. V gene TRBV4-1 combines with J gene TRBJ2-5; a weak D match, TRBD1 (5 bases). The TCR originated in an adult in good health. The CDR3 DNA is TGCGCCAGCAGTCGCCTGCAGGGTCAACGTTTGGCCCAGTACTTC. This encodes CASSRLQGQRLAQYF.